The 9 T cell receptor beta chains below come from one sample, sequenced in a study of T cell responses to AZD1222 COVID-19 vaccine. Sequencing was performed with immunoSEQ multiplex PCR; in TCRdb, only in-frame clones are kept and a portion is missing. Among nearly 110,000 clones listed, around 90% were seen once. Sequenced material: peripheral blood, taken 28 days after the second AZD1222 dose. The origin of the receptors is an adult who received the AZD1222 COVID-19 vaccine.

The sample holds a few counts of this clone. V and J are TRBV7-8 and TRBJ1-6; TRBD1 aligns across 9 bases. The germline CDR1 and CDR2 sequences are SGHVS and FQNEAQ. The CDR3 is made up of 15 amino acids. V lost 6 bases, J lost 14 bases, and 14 bases stayed unmatched. This CDR3 reads CASSLTGTGFSALHF. CDR3 in DNA: TGTGCCAGCAGTCTAACCGGGACAGGGTTCTCGGCCCTCCACTTT.

The rearrangement uses TRBV6-6 and TRBJ2-7; 11 bases are shared with TRBD2. The J segment lost 2 bases and the V segment lost 4 bases, leaving 1 base of the junction unmatched. The CDR3 has 14 residues. In germline, CDR1 is MNHNY, CDR2 SVGAGI (reference sequence). The CDR3 is CASSSTSGTYEQYF. The CDR3 region has the DNA TGTGCCAGCAGTTCGACTAGCGGGACCTACGAGCAGTACTTC.

The genes are TRBV9 and TRBJ2-7, with D maybe TRBD1 (6 bases). The CDR3 runs to 12 residues. The germline gives CDR1 SGDLS, CDR2 YYNGEE. Trimming stripped 3 bases from V and 3 bases from J, with 7 bases between. The CDR3 is CASSGTDYEQYF. In DNA form, the CDR3 reads TGTGCCAGCAGCGGGACAGACTACGAGCAGTACTTC.

The genes are TRBV11-2 and TRBJ2-7; TRBD2 aligns across 13 bases. The CDR3 runs to 13 residues. The V segment lost 8 bases and the J segment 4 bases; nucleotides outside the gene matches: 2. The V gene's germline CDR1 is SGHAT and CDR2 FQNNGV. The CDR3 region is CASRTSGSYEQYF. CDR3 coding DNA: TGTGCCAGCCGGACTAGCGGGAGTTACGAGCAGTACTTC.

This clone was observed a few times. The chain joins TRBV6-5 to TRBJ1-3, with TRBD1 matching over 7 bases. Germline CDR1 and CDR2: MNHEY and SVGAGI. The CDR3 is 16 residues long. The junction had 8 bases not matched to a gene; V was cut back by 4 bases and J by 2 bases. In DNA form, the CDR3 reads TGTGCCAGCAGTTTGACAGGGTTGGTTGCTGGAAACACCATATATTTT. This encodes CASSLTGLVAGNTIYF.

The CDR3 nucleotides read TGTGCCAGGCACTTGGGTGTTGGGTCACCCCTCCACTTT. Translation gives CARHLGVGSPLHF. The rearrangement uses TRBV2 and TRBJ1-6, with D uncertain. The CDR3 is 13 amino acids. Germline lookup yields CDR1 SNHLY and CDR2 FYNNEI. V gave up 9 bases and J gave up 10 bases, with 16 bases separating them. The whole variable domain, filled in from reference TRBV2 and TRBJ1-6, reads EPEVTQTPSHQVTQMGQEVILRCVPISNHLYFYWYRQILGQKVEFLVSFYNNEISEKSEIFDDQFSVERPDGSNFTLKIRSTKLEDSAMYFCARHLGVGSPLHFGNGTRLTVT.

This rearrangement joins TRBV6-5 to TRBJ2-7, with TRBD1 matching 9 bases. The J segment lost 4 bases and the V segment lost 4 bases, leaving 5 bases of the junction unmatched. The germline CDR1 and CDR2 sequences are MNHEY and SVGAGI. The CDR3 runs 14 residues. The CDR3 nucleotides are TGTGCCAGCAGTTTCGGGGACAGGGAATACGAGCAGTACTTC. Amino acid sequence: CASSFGDREYEQYF.

The chain joins TRBV28 to TRBJ1-2; 9 nucleotides align to TRBD1. With V trimmed by 5 bases and J by 6 bases, 7 bases remained unmatched. CDR1 and CDR2 from the germline V gene are MDHEN and SYDVKM. The CDR3 totals 14 residues. The chain's CDR3 is CASSGAGTGHGYTF. As DNA, the CDR3 is TGTGCCAGCAGTGGGGCCGGGACAGGGCATGGCTACACCTTC.

This sequence joins TRBV9 and TRBJ2-3; D gene ambiguous. V lost 2 bases and J 8 bases, leaving 9 bases between the germline ends. CDR1 and CDR2 (germline): SGDLS, YYNGEE. This CDR3 has 12 amino acids. CDR3 amino acids: CASSVTLGTQYF. The DNA for the CDR3 is TGTGCCAGCAGCGTTACCCTGGGTACGCAGTATTTT. Full variable domain (outside the CDR3, taken from reference TRBV9 and TRBJ2-3): DSGVTQTPKHLITATGQRVTLRCSPRSGDLSVYWYQQSLDQGLQFLIQYYNGEERAKGNILERFSAQQFPDLHSELNLSSLELGDSALYFCASSVTLGTQYFGPGTRLTVL.